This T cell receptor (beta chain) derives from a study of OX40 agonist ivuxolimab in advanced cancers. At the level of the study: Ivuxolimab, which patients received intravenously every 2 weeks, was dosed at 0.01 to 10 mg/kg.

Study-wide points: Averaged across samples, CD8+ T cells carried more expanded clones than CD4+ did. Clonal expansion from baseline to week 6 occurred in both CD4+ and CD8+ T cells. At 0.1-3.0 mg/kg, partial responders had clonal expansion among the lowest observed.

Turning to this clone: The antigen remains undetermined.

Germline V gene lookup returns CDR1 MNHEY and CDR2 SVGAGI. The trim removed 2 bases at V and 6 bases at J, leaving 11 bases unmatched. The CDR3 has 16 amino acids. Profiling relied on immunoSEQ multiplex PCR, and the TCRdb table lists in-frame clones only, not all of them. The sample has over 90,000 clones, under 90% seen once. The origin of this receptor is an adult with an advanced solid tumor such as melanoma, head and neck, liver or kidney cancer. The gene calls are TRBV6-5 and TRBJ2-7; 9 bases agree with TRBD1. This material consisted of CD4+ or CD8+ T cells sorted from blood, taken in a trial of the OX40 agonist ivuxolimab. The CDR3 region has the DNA TGTGCCAGCAGTTACAGCTCGGGACAGGGCAAGGGCGAGCAGTACTTC. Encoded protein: CASSYSSGQGKGEQYF.